This T cell receptor beta chain was observed in a study of T cell responses to AZD1222 COVID-19 vaccine listed by TCRdb under 2021. With respect to the entire study: AZD1222 recipients with second doses at about 4 weeks or about 12 weeks were pooled, because spike-specific TCR depth and breadth did not differ between schedules. A total of about 240 trial participants underwent TCR sequencing, of whom some 210 received two doses of AZD1222 and 26 received two doses of the MenACWY control vaccine. Trial participants were enrolled by age into subgroups of 18-55, 56-69 and 70-plus years, and approximately 150, 30 and 60 TCR-sequenced participants, respectively, were included in these subgroups.

V is clipped by 2 bases and J by 7 bases, and the sequence between their germline boundaries is 15 bases long. The germline V gene encodes CDR1 SGHTA and CDR2 FQGTGA. Including the terminal cysteine and phenylalanine, the CDR3 comprises 15 residues. Of the read, only the CDR3 DNA is kept; its 45 bases are in frame from base 1. The paper's findings and limits, for the study overall: After two AZD1222 doses, both the breadth and the depth of spike-specific TCRs were significantly higher than at day 0 and than in MenACWY recipients. In the small 56-69-year group, the increase in depth fell short of significance, most likely because of low power. Nearly half of unique spike-specific TCRs reportedly recognized epitopes outside regions mutated in the B.1.351 and B.1.1.7 variants. The whole spike protein was spanned by vaccine-associated CD4 TCRs, and dominant responses were seen in regions 160-218 and 743-854. No day 14 peak-response samples were available, so repertoires were characterized only after the peak T cell response. Conclusions about previously exposed vaccinees are limited because only 6 or 7 AZD1222 recipients were SARS-CoV-2 seropositive at baseline. Participants were mostly white British and included more females than males, and it was suggested by the authors that clonal diversity may have been underestimated.

This clone has a single count. It has no known antigen specificity. No quality values exist for individual bases; no much larger clone is one base distant. The CDR3 regions of human TCRbeta chains were analyzed by immunosequencing. Per the original workflow: TCRs in the repertoires were compared against a reference library of SARS-CoV-2-specific TCRs that had been generated with the MIRA antigen-specificity platform. Breadth was defined as the fraction of unique TCRs that were SARS-CoV-2-associated. Depth was defined as the fraction of total T cells that were SARS-CoV-2-associated. Each spike-specific TCR was assigned to its reactive spike region and to a CD4 or CD8 class using the MIRA data. Log10-transformed breadth and depth values were compared by one-way ANOVA with Sidak's multiple comparisons tests. What TCRdb holds here is the immuneACCESS table cut down to in-frame rearrangements. Part of the clones is not present; checked against another copy, under half of the missing clones reflect an unresolved V gene, and the others are unexplained. That table is the source of V, J and clone size, and D and trimming were worked out from the DNA. The sample table lists tens of thousands of clones, over 75% of them with a count of one. The biggest ten clones account for approximately 25% of the sample.

The sample's time point label, decoded: baseline before first vaccination. Vaccinee samples were obtained from the UK trials COV001 and COV002, which included a single-blind randomized controlled phase 2/3 trial of AZD1222 (ChAdOx1 nCoV-19) in healthy adults. Trial participant PBMC samples were collected at day 0 and day 28 after the second dose for TCRbeta chain sequencing. Rearrangement joined TRBV7-3 to TRBJ2-1, with the D gene call left open. Specimen: peripheral blood, collected on day 0 of AZD1222 vaccination. The clonotype was recovered from an adult in good health. The CDR3 here reads CASSLGSLRFNEQFF. Read as DNA, the sequence is TGTGCCAGCAGCTTAGGTTCGTTACGGTTTAATGAGCAGTTCTTC. Supplemented by the reference TRBV7-3 and TRBJ2-1 proteins around the CDR3, the complete variable domain is GAGVSQTPSNKVTEKGKYVELRCDPISGHTALYWYRQSLGQGPEFLIYFQGTGAADDSGLPNDRFFAVRPEGSVSTLKIQRTERGDSAVYLCASSLGSLRFNEQFFGPGTRLTVL.